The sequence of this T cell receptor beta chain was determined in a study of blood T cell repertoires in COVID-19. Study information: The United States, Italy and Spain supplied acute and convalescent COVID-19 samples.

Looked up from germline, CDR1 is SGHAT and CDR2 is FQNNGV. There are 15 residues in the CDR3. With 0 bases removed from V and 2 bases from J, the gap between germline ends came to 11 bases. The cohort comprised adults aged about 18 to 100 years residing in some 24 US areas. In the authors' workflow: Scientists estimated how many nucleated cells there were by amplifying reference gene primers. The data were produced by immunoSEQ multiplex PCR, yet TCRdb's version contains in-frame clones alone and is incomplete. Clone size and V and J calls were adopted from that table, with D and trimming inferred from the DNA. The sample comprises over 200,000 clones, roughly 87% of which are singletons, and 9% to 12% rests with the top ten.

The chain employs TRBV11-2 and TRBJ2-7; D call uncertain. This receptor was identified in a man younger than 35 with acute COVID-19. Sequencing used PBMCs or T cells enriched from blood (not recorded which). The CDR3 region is CASSLDPYQTYEQYF. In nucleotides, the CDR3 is TGTGCCAGCAGCTTAGATCCCTACCAAACCTACGAGCAGTACTTC.